This TCR beta chain was recovered during a study of blood T cell repertoires in COVID-19. TCRdb's table, derived via immunoSEQ multiplex PCR, lists solely in-frame clones and lacks some. Of more than 200,000 clones listed, around four fifths are singletons. Material for sequencing was peripheral blood. This receptor was taken from a woman aged 80 or older with COVID-19, enrolled during active disease.

CDR3 region: CASSPKTGGNGDTQYF. CDR3 sequence (DNA): TGCGCCAGCAGCCCAAAGACAGGGGGCAACGGGGATACGCAGTATTTT. The V gene is TRBV5-1, the J gene TRBJ2-3, with 10 bases aligning to TRBD1. Trimming at V came to 4 bases and at J to 6 bases, leaving 11 bases not matched to a gene. The CDR3 has 16 residues. Germline CDR1 is SGHRS and CDR2 is YFSETQ.